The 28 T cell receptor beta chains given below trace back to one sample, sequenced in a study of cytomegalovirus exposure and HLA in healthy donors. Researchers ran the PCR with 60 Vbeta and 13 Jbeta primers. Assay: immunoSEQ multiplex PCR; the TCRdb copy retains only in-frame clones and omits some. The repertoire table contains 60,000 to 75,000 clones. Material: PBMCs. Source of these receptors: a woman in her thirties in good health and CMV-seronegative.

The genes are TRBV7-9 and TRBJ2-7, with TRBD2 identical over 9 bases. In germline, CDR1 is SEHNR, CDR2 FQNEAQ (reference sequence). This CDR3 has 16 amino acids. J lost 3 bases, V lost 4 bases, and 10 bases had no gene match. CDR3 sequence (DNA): TGTGCCAGCAGCTCCTGGGGCTTAGCGGGAGTCTACGAGCAGTACTTC. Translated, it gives CASSSWGLAGVYEQYF.

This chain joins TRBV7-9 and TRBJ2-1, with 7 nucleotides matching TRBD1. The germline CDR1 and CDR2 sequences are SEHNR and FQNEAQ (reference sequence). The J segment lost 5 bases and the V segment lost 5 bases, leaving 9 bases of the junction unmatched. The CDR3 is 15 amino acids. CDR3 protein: CASSPLKQGNNEQFF. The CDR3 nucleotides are TGTGCCAGCAGCCCGCTAAAACAGGGGAACAATGAGCAGTTCTTC.

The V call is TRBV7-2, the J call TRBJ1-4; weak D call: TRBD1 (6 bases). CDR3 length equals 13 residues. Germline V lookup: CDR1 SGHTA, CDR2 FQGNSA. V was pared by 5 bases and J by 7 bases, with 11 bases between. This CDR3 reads CASSRGGVEKLFF. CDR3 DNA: TGTGCCAGCAGCCGAGGGGGAGTTGAAAAACTGTTTTTT.

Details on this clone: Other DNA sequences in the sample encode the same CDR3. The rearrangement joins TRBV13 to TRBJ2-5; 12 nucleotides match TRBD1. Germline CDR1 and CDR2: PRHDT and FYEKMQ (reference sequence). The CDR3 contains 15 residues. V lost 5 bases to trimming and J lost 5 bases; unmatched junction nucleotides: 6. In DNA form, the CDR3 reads TGTGCCAGCAGCCTCGGGACAGGGGGCGTTGAGACCCAGTACTTC. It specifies CASSLGTGGVETQYF.

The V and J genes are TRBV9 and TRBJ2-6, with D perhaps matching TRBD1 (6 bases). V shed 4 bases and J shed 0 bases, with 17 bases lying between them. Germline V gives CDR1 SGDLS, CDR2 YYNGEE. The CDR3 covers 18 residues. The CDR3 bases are TGTGCCAGCAGCTCACCCGACAGGAAATTCTCTGGGGCCAACGTCCTGACTTTC. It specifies CASSSPDRKFSGANVLTF.

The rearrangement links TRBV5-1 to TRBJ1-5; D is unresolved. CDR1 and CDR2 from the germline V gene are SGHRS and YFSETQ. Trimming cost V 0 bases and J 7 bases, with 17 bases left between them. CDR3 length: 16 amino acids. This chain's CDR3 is CASSLGPPVPGQPQHF. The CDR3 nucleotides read TGCGCCAGCAGCTTGGGTCCCCCGGTCCCGGGACAGCCCCAGCATTTT.

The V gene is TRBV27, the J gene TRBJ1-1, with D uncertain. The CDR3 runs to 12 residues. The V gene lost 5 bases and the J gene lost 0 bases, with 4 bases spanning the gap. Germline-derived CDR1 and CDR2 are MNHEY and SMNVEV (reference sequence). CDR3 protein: CASSRLNTEAFF. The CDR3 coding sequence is TGTGCCAGCAGTCGGTTGAACACTGAAGCTTTCTTT.

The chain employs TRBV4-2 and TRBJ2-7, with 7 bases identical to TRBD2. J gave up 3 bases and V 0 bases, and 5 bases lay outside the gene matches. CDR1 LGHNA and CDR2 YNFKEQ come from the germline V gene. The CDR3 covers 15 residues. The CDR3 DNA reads TGTGCCAGCAGCCAAGAGAGGGGAGGGATCTACGAGCAGTACTTC. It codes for CASSQERGGIYEQYF.

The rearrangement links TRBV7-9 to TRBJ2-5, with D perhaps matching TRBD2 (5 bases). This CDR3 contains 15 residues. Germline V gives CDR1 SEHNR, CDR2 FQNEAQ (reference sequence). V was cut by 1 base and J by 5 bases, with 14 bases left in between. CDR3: CASSLGAEVSETQYF. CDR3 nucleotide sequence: TGTGCCAGCAGCTTAGGGGCGGAGGTCAGTGAGACCCAGTACTTC. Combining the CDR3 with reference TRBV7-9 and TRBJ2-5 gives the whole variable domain DTGVSQNPRHKITKRGQNVTFRCDPISEHNRLYWYRQTLGQGPEFLTYFQNEAQLEKSRLLSDRFSAERPKGSFSTLEIQRTEQGDSAMYLCASSLGAEVSETQYFGPGTRLLVL.

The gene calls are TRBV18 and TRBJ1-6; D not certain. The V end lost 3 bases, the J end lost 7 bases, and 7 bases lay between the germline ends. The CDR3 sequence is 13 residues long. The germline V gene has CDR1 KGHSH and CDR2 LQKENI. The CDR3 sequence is CASSPIRNSPLHF. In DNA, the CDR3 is TGTGCCAGCTCACCCATCCGGAATTCACCCCTCCACTTT.

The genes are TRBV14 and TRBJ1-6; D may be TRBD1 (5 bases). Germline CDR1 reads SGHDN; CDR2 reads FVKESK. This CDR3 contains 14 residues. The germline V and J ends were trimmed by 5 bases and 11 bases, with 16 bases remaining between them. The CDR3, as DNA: TGTGCCAGCAGCGGAACAGGTCGTCTGGCACCCCTCCACTTT. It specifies CASSGTGRLAPLHF.

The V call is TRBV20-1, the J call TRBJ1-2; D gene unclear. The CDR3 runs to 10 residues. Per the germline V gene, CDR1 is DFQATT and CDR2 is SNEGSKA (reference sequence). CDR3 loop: CSLGPYGYTF. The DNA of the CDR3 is TGCAGCCTTGGGCCCTATGGCTACACCTTC.

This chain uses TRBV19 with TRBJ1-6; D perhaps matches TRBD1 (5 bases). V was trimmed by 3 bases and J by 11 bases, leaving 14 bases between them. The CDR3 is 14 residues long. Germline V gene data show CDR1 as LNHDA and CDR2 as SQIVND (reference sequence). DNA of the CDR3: TGTGCCAGTAGTATTCAGGGTACCGCACCACCCCTCCACTTT. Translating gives CASSIQGTAPPLHF.

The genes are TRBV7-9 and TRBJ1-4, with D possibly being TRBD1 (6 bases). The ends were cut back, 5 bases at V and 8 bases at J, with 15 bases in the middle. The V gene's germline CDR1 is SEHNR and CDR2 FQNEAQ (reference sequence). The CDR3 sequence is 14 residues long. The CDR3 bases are TGTGCCAGCAGCCCTACAGGGTGGGGCGAAAAACTGTTTTTT. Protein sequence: CASSPTGWGEKLFF.

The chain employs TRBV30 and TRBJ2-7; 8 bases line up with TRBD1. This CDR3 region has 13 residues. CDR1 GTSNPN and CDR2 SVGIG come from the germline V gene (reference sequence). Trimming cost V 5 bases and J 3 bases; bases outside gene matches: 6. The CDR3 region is CAWSPGQVYEQYF. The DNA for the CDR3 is TGTGCCTGGTCGCCGGGACAGGTCTACGAGCAGTACTTC.

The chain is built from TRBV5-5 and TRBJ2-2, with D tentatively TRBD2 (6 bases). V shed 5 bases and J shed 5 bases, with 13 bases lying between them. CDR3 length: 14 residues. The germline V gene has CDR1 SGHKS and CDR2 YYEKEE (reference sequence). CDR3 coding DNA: TGTGCCAGCAGGAGGCAGGGAGGAACCGGGGAGCTGTTTTTT. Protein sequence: CASRRQGGTGELFF. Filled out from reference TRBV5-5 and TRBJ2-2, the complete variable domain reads DAGVTQSPTHLIKTRGQQVTLRCSPISGHKSVSWYQQVLGQGPQFIFQYYEKEERGRGNFPDRFSARQFPNYSSELNVNALLLGDSALYLCASRRQGGTGELFFGEGSRLTVL.

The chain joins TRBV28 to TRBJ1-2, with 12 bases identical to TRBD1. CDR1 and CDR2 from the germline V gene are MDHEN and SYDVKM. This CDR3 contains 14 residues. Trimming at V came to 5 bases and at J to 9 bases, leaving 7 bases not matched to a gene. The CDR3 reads CASSQGQGANSYTF. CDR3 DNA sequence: TGTGCCAGCAGTCAGGGACAGGGGGCTAATAGCTACACCTTC.

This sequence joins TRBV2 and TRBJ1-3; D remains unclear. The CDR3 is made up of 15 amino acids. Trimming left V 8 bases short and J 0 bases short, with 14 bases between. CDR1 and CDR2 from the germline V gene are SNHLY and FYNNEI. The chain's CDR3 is CASDEWASSGNTIYF. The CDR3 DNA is TGTGCCAGCGATGAGTGGGCCTCCTCTGGAAACACCATATATTTT.

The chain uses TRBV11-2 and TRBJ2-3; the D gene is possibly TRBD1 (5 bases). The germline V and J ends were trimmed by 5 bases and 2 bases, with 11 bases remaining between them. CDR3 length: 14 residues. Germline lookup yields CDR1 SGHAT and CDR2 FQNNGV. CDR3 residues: CASSLDTTTDTQYF. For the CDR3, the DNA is TGTGCCAGCAGCCTGGACACCACCACAGATACGCAGTATTTT.

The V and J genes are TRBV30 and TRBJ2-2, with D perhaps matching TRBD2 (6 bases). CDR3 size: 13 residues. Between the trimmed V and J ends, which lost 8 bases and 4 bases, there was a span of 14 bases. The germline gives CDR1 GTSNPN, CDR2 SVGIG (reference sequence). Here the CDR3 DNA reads TGTGCCCGGCGGGACGACGGCACCGGGGAGCTGTTTTTT. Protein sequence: CARRDDGTGELFF.

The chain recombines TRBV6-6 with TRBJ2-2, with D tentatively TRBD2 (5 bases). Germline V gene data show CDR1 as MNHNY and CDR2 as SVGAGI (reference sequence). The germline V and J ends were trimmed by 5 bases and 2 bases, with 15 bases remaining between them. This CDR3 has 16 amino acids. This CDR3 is CASSRFGGSNTGELFF. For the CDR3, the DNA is TGTGCCAGCAGTCGATTTGGAGGTAGTAACACCGGGGAGCTGTTTTTT.

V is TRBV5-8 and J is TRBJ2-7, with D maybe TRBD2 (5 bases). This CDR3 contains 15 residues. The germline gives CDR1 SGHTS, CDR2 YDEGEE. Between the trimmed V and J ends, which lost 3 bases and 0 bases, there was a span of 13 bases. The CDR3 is CASSSPGVSSYEQYF. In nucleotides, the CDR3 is TGTGCCAGCAGCTCGCCCGGGGTTAGCTCCTACGAGCAGTACTTC.

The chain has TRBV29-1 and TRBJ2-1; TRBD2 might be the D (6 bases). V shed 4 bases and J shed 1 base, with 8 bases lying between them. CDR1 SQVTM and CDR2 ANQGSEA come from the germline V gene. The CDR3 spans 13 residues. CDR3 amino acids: CSVGRDSYNEQFF. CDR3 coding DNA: TGCAGCGTTGGGAGGGATTCCTACAATGAGCAGTTCTTC.

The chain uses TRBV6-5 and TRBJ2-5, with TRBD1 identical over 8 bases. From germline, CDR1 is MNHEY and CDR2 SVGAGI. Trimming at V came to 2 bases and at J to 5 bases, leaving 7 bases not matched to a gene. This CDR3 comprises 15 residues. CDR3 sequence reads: CASSYATGAGETQYF. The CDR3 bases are TGTGCCAGCAGTTACGCGACAGGGGCGGGTGAGACCCAGTACTTC.

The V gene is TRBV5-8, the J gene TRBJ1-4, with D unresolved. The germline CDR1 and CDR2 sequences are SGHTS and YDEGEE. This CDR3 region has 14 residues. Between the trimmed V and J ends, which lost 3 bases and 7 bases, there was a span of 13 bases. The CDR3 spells CASSSTPRSEKLFF. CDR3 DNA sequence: TGTGCCAGCAGCTCGACCCCGAGGAGTGAAAAACTGTTTTTT. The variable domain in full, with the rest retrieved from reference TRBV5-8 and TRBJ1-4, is EAGVTQSPTHLIKTRGQQATLRCSPISGHTSVYWYQQALGLGLQFLLWYDEGEERNRGNFPPRFSGRQFPNYSSELNVNALELEDSALYLCASSSTPRSEKLFFGSGTQLSVL.

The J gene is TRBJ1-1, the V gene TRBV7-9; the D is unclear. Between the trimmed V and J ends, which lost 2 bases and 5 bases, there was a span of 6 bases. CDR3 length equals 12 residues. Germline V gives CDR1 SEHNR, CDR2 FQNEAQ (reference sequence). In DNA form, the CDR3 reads TGTGCCAGCAGCTTACTTCTGACTGAAGCTTTCTTT. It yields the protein CASSLLLTEAFF.

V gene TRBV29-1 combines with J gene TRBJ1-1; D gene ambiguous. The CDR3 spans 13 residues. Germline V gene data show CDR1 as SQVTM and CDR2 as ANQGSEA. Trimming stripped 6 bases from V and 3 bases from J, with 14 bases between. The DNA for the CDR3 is TGCAGCGTCCCTCGAGGTGGCTACACTGAAGCTTTCTTT. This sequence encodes CSVPRGGYTEAFF.

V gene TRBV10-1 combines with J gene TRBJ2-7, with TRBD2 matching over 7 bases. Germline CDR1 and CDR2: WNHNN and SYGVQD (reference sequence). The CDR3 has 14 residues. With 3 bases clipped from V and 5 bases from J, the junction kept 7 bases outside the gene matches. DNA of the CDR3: TGCGCCAGCAGTGACGGGGGGACGCTTAACGAGCAGTACTTC. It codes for CASSDGGTLNEQYF.